In terms of frequency, the clone carrying this TCR beta chain is medium-sized. The antigen remains unidentified. The sample belongs to a study of CXCR3-negative and CXCR3-positive naive CD8 T cells. UMI labels and 5' RACE were used to prepare the TRB cDNA libraries. TCRdb re-called the 5' RACE reads and shows each CDR3 protein once, DNA omitted. This sample contains 6,000 to 8,000 distinct CDR3 sequences. Germline V gene sequence: CDR1 SGHTS, CDR2 YDEGEE. This CDR3 region has 13 residues. Study-level points and caveats: From TRB CDR3 properties, TCR strength was inferred; surface CD5 did not differ between naive subsets. For CXCR3-positive naive cells, TRB CDR3s were more hydrophobic than those of CXCR3-negative naive cells.

The sequence was collected from a human donor in good health. Some clones in this sample may be carry-over from other donors' samples. Source material: naive CXCR3+ CD8+ T cells from blood. Subset denoted: CD45RO-CCR7+CD27+CD95- naive CD8+ T cells expressing CXCR3 (TNR3+). The chain is built from TRBV5-8 and TRBJ2-1. CDR3 sequence reads: CASSFGSYNEQFF.